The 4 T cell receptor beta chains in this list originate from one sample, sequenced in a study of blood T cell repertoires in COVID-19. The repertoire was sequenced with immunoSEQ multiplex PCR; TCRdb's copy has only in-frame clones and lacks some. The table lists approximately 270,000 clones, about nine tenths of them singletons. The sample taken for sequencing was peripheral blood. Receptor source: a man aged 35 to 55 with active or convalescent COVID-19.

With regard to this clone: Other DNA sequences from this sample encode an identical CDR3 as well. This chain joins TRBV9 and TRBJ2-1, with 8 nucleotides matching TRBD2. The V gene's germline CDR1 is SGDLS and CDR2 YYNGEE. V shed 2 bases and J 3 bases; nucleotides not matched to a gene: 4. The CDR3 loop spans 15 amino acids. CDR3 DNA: TGTGCCAGCAGCGTCAGGACTAGCAGCTACAATGAGCAGTTCTTC. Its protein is CASSVRTSSYNEQFF.

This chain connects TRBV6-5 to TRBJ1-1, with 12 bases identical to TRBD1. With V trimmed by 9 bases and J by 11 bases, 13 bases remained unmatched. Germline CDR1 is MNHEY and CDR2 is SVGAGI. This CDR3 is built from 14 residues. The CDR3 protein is CASKTGTGGLGAFF. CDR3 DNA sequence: TGTGCCAGTAAAACTGGGACAGGGGGCCTTGGGGCTTTCTTT.

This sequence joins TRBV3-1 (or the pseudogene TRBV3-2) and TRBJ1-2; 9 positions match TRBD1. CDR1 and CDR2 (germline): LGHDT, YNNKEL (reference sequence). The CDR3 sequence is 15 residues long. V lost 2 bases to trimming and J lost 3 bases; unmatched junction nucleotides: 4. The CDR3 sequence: CASSQMTGGYYGYTF. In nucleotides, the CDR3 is TGTGCCAGCAGCCAAATGACAGGGGGATACTATGGCTACACCTTC.

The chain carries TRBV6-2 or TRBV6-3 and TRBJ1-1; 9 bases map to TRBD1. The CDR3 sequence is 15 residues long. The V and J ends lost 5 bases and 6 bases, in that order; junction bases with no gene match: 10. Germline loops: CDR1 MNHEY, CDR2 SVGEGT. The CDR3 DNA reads TGTGCCAGCAGTAGGGGGGACAGGGTTCGCGCTGAAGCTTTCTTT. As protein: CASSRGDRVRAEAFF.